These T cell receptor beta chains were read from a single sample in a study of T cells in Graves' hyperthyroidism and ophthalmopathy. TCRdb fed the multiplex PCR reads into MiXCR, producing one record per CDR3 protein. The data hold about 290,000 distinct CDR3 sequences, with roughly 13% observed a single time. The specimen sequenced was blood. The receptors derive from a woman aged 40 to 50 with Graves' hyperthyroidism. Each CDR3 is given without its conserved first and last residue.

CDR3 length	J gene	V gene	CDR3 protein
11	TRBJ1-5	TRBV18	ASSTVPNQPQH
11	TRBJ2-7	TRBV5-1	ASSFSGSHEQY
13	TRBJ2-7	TRBV5-1	ASSFSPRWDYEQY
11	TRBJ2-5	TRBV28	ASRTVVEETQY
13	TRBJ1-1	TRBV5-1	ASSPGQGAATEAF
14	TRBJ1-5	TRBV15	ATSKAGSTSNQPQH
12	TRBJ1-6	TRBV7-8	ASSSRGYNSPLH
14	TRBJ2-5	TRBV24-1	ATSDIQRGQKETQY
16	TRBJ2-5	TRBV7-2	ASSLLSQASGRLETQY
15	TRBJ2-7	TRBV3-1	ASRGVSPGTSVNEQY
17	TRBJ1-5	TRBV12-5	ASGLVQRGVLYSNQPQH
13	TRBJ2-3	TRBV7-8	ASSYSGNPTDTQY
11	TRBJ2-1	TRBV11-2	ASSLEPAGEQF
13	TRBJ2-5	TRBV10-1	ASSETSGLQETQY
14	TRBJ1-2	TRBV7-8	ASSLAKTGPLYGYT
12	TRBJ2-3	TRBV29-1	SSTRLGGTDTQY
11	TRBJ1-1	TRBV20-1	SVPGVGNTEAF
11	TRBJ2-1	TRBV2	ASSALAGVEQF
11	TRBJ2-2	TRBV7-3	ASSFTRGGELF
12	TRBJ1-5	TRBV12-3/TRBV12-4	ASSLKSIGQPQH
15	TRBJ2-1	TRBV19	ASSIDIGQGAYNEQF
11	TRBJ1-1	TRBV3-1	ASSQGGFSEAF
13	TRBJ2-2	TRBV7-9	ASSLVGGGPGELF
12	TRBJ2-2	TRBV19	ASKGQVATGELF
11	TRBJ1-1	TRBV10-2	ATRDIWGTEAF
10	TRBJ2-7	TRBV12-3/TRBV12-4	ASSLDGGEQY
15	TRBJ2-1	TRBV12-3/TRBV12-4	ASSLNPRLGGNNEQF
14	TRBJ2-1	TRBV7-3	ASSLMGTSGYNEQF
15	TRBJ1-1	TRBV28	ASSLGQGYLGNTEAF
14	TRBJ1-2	TRBV27	ASSLRQGIANYGYT
13	TRBJ2-3	TRBV6-2/TRBV6-3	ASYPWGQGTDTQY
10	TRBJ2-1	TRBV7-3	ASSLGHNEQF
11	TRBJ2-3	TRBV7-3	ASSTGGADTQY
12	TRBJ1-1	TRBV20-1	SARRSGVDTEAF
14	TRBJ1-1	TRBV19	ASRTGTATKNTEAF
12	TRBJ2-2	TRBV20-1	SARPGTGTGELF
12	TRBJ2-7	TRBV11-2	ASRPTSGSYEQY
14	TRBJ1-5	TRBV12-3/TRBV12-4	ASSSNDRGQDQPQH
12	TRBJ2-4	TRBV12-3/TRBV12-4	ASTPGPRKYIQY
10	TRBJ1-1	TRBV12-3/TRBV12-4	ASSRTGWGAF